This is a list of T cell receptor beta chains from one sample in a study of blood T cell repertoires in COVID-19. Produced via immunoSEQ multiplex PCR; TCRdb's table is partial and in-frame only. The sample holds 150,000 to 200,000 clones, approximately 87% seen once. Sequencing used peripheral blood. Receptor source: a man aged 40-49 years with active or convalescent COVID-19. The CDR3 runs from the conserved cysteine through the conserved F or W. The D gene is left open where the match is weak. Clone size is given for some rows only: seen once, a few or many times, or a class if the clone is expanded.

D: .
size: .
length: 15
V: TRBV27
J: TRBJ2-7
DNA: TGTGCCAGCAGTTTATCGTTTGGCGGAGCCTACGAGCAGTACTTC
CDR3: CASSLSFGGAYEQYF

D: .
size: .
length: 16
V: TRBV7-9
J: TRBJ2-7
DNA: TGTGCCAGCAGCTTAGCGGGCGCGGGGCGCATCTACGAGCAGTACTTC
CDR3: CASSLAGAGRIYEQYF

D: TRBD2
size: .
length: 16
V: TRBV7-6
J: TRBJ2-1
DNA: TGTGCCAGCAGCCTTATAGCGGGGGGCCTTAGAGATGAGCAGTTCTTC
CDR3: CASSLIAGGLRDEQFF

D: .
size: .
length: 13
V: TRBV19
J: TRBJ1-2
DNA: TGTGCCAGTAGTATAGTTCAGTCCTATGGCTACACCTTC
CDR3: CASSIVQSYGYTF

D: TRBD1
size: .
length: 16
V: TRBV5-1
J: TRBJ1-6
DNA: TGCGCCAGCAGCTTGGCCGGGGACAGGTCCTATTCACCCCTCCACTTT
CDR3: CASSLAGDRSYSPLHF

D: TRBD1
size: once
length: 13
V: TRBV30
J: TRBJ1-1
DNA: TGTGCCTGGTCCGGGACAGGGACCACTGAAGCTTTCTTT
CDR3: CAWSGTGTTEAFF

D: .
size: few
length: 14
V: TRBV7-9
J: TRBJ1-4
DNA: TGTGCCAGCACCCGAGACAGAACACTTGAAAAACTGTTTTTT
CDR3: CASTRDRTLEKLFF

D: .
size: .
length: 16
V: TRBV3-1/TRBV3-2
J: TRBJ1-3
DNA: TGTGCCAGCGGCCAAGATCGTCCGGGGGCTGGAAACACCATATATTTT
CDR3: CASGQDRPGAGNTIYF

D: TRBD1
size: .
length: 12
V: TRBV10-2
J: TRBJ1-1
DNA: TGCGCCAGCAGTGAAGACAGGGTGACAGCTTTCTTT
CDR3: CASSEDRVTAFF

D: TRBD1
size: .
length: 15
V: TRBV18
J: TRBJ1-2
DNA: TGTGCCAGCTCACCCGGGACAGGGAGGAACTATGGCTACACCTTC
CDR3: CASSPGTGRNYGYTF

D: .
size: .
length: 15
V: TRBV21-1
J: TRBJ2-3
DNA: TGTGCCAGCAGAGCTAGCGGCTCTAGCACAGATACGCAGTATTTT
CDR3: CASRASGSSTDTQYF

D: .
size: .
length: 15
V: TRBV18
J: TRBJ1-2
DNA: TGTGCCAGCTCACTCGACCACAGGTTAAACTATGGCTACACCTTC
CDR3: CASSLDHRLNYGYTF

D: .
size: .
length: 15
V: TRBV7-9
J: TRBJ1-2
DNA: TGTGCCAGCAGCGATACCGAGAGATCTTTTCTTGGCTACACCTTC
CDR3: CASSDTERSFLGYTF

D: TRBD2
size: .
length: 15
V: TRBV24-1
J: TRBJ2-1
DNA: TGTGCCACCAGTGAGGGGAGCGGGATGTACAATGAGCAGTTCTTC
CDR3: CATSEGSGMYNEQFF

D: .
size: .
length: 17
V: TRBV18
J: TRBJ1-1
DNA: TGTGCCAGCTCACCCCCGAGTGCCGGGAACCGAGCCACTGAAGCTTTCTTT
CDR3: CASSPPSAGNRATEAFF

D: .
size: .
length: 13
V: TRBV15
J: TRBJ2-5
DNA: TGTGCCACCAGCAGAGAGAGGCAAGAGACCCAGTACTTC
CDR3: CATSRERQETQYF

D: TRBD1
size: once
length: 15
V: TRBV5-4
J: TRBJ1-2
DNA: TGTGCCAGCAGCTTAGGGGGACAGGGGGTCTATGGCTACACCTTC
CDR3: CASSLGGQGVYGYTF

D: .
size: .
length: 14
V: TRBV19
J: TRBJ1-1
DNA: TGTGCCAGTAGTATTGGACAGCCGAACACTGAAGCTTTCTTT
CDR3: CASSIGQPNTEAFF

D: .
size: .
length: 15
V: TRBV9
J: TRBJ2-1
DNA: TGTGCCAGCAGCCCGAAACAGGGCCCCTACAATGAGCAGTTCTTC
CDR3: CASSPKQGPYNEQFF

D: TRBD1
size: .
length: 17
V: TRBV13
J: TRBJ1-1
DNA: TGTGCCAGCAGCTCCACGCGGACAGGGAGATGGAGCACTGAAGCTTTCTTT
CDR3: CASSSTRTGRWSTEAFF

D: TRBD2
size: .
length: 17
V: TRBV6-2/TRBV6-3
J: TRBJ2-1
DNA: TGTGCCAGCAGTTCAGCTAGCGGGTGGGGCGTCTACAATGAGCAGTTCTTC
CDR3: CASSSASGWGVYNEQFF

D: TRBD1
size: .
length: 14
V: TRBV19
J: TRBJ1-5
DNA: TGTGCCAGTAGTACTGGACAGGGAACTCAGCCCCAGCATTTT
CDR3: CASSTGQGTQPQHF

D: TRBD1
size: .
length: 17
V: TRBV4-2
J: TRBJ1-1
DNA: TGTGCCAGCAGCCAAGAATCCCAGGGGGCAGCCAACACTGAAGCTTTCTTT
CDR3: CASSQESQGAANTEAFF

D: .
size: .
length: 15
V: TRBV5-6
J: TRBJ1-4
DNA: TGTGCCAGCAGCACACGTCTTGGCTTTAATGAAAAACTGTTTTTT
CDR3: CASSTRLGFNEKLFF

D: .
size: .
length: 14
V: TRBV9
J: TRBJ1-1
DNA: TGTGCCAGCAGCGTAGTAGCAGAGATCACTGAAGCTTTCTTT
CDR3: CASSVVAEITEAFF

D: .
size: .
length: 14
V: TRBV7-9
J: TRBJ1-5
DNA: TGTGCCAGCAGCTTAACGGGAAACAATCAGCCCCAGCATTTT
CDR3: CASSLTGNNQPQHF

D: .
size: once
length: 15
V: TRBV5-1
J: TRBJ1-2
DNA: TGCGCCAGCAGCTTGGTCTCCGGGAAGGTTGAAGGCTACACCTTC
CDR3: CASSLVSGKVEGYTF

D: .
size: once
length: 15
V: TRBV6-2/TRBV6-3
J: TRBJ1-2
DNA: TGTGCCAGCAGTTACACAGAGGACACCCCCTATGGCTACACCTTC
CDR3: CASSYTEDTPYGYTF

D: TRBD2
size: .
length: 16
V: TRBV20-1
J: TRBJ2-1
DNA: TGCAGTGCTAGTAGGGCTAGCGGGGGGGGTTACAATGAGCAGTTCTTC
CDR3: CSASRASGGGYNEQFF

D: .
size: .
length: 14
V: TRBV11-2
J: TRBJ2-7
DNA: TGTGCCAGCAGCTTAGTTGCGGGTTCCTACGAGCAGTACTTC
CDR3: CASSLVAGSYEQYF

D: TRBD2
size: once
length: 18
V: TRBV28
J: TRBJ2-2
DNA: TGTGCCAGCAGTTTATTCGCCCCTGGGGGGGCGAACACCGGGGAGCTGTTTTTT
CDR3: CASSLFAPGGANTGELFF

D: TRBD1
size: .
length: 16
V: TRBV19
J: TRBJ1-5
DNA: TGTGCCAGTAGTCTTGGACAGGGAGAATACAATCAGCCCCAGCATTTT
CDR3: CASSLGQGEYNQPQHF

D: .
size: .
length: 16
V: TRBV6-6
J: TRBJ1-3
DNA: TGTGCCAGCAGTCAGCAACAGGGACCGGGGGGAAACACCATATATTTT
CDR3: CASSQQQGPGGNTIYF

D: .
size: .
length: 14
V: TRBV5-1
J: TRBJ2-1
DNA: TGCGCCACCAAAGACGGCGGGGCAAGTCGGGAGCAGTTCTTC
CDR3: CATKDGGASREQFF

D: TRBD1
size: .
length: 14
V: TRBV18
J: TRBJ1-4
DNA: TGTGCCAGCTCACCCGGGACAGGGAATGAAAAACTGTTTTTT
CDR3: CASSPGTGNEKLFF

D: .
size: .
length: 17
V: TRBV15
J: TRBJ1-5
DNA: TGTGCCACCAGCAGAGTTCCCAGGAGGAAAGGCGATCAGCCCCAGCATTTT
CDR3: CATSRVPRRKGDQPQHF

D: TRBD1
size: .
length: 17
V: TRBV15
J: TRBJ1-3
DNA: TGTGCCACCAGCAGAGTATCCGGGACAGGGTCTGGAAACACCATATATTTT
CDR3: CATSRVSGTGSGNTIYF

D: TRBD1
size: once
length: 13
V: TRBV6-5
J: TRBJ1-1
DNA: TGTGCCAGCAGTAGGAAGGGGGCCGCTGAAGCTTTCTTT
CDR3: CASSRKGAAEAFF

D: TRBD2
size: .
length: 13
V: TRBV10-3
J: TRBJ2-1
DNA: TGTGCCATCAGTGGGACTAGCGGGGGTGAGCAGTTCTTC
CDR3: CAISGTSGGEQFF

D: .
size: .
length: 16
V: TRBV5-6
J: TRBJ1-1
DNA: TGTGCCAGCAGCTTGGATAGGACCCACGGGGTTATAGAAGCTTTCTTT
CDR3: CASSLDRTHGVIEAFF

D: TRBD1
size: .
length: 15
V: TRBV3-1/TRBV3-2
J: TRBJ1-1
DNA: TGTGCCAGCAGCCAGACAGGGGCGGCGAACACTGAAGCTTTCTTT
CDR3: CASSQTGAANTEAFF

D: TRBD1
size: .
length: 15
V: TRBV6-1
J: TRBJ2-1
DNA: TGTGCCAGCAGTGACCGGACAGGAGTCTACAATGAGCAGTTCTTC
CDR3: CASSDRTGVYNEQFF

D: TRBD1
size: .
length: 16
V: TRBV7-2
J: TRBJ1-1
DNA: TGTGCCAGCAGCTTGGGACAGGGTTCAGGCGTCACTGAAGCTTTCTTT
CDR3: CASSLGQGSGVTEAFF

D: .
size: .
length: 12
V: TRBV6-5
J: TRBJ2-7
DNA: TGTGCCAGCAGGCCCCTAGCCCCCGAGCAGTACTTC
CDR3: CASRPLAPEQYF

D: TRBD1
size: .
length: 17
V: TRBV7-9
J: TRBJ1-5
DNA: TGTGCCAGCAGCTTATCCGCAATTGACAGGGACAATCAGCCCCAGCATTTT
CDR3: CASSLSAIDRDNQPQHF

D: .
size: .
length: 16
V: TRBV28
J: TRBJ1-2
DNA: TGTGCCAGCAGTCCGGGACCGCGCGGGGCTAACTATGGCTACACCTTC
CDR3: CASSPGPRGANYGYTF

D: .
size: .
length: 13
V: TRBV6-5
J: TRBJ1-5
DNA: TGTGCCAGCAGTCTCGTCCGGGATCAGCCCCAGCATTTT
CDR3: CASSLVRDQPQHF

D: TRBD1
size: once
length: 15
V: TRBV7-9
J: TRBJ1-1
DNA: TGTGCCAGCAGCTTCCCCTCACAGGGGGCGGCTGAAGCTTTCTTT
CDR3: CASSFPSQGAAEAFF

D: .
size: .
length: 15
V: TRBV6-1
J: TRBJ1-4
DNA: TGTGCCAGCAGTGAAGCGGAGGGGAGGTATGAAAAACTGTTTTTT
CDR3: CASSEAEGRYEKLFF

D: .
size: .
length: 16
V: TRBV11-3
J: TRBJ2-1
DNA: TGTGCCAGCAGCCCCCGGACAAGGAGCTCCTACAATGAGCAGTTCTTC
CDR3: CASSPRTRSSYNEQFF

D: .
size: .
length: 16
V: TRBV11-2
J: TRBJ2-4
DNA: TGTGCCAGCAGCCCCTACGGACAGATCGCCAAAAACATTCAGTACTTC
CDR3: CASSPYGQIAKNIQYF

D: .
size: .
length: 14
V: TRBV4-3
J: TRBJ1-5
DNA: TGCGCCAGCAGCCAAGACGGAGGCAATCAGCCCCAGCATTTT
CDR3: CASSQDGGNQPQHF